The 27 T cell receptor beta chains listed next were all sequenced from one sample in a study of neoadjuvant nivolumab and ipilimumab in lung cancer. The method was immunoSEQ multiplex PCR; TCRdb's version includes in-frame clones alone and lacks a portion of them. The repertoire holds around 30,000 clones, with 80% as singletons. Sample: peripheral blood, taken before neoadjuvant nivolumab, alone or with ipilimumab. All receptors come from an adult with non-small cell lung cancer.

CDR3 sequence reads: CASSQDWASRETQYF. The CDR3 DNA reads as TGCGCCAGCAGCCAAGATTGGGCTAGCCGGGAGACCCAGTACTTC. This sequence joins TRBV4-3 and TRBJ2-5; the D gene is possibly TRBD2 (5 bases). Trimming cost V 0 bases and J 5 bases, with 13 bases left between them. The CDR3 consists of 15 residues. CDR1 is LGHNA, CDR2 YSLEER, per germline.

The chain is built from TRBV2 and TRBJ2-5, with 9 nucleotides matching TRBD2. V shed 4 bases, J shed 5 bases, and the junction held 8 bases outside the gene matches. The CDR3 sequence is 15 residues long. Germline V lookup: CDR1 SNHLY, CDR2 FYNNEI. DNA of the CDR3: TGTGCCAGCAGTGGACTAGCGGAAACCCTTGAGACCCAGTACTTC. This translates into CASSGLAETLETQYF.

V and J are TRBV5-8 and TRBJ2-7, with 11 bases aligning to TRBD2. The CDR3 has 14 amino acids. Germline V gives CDR1 SGHTS, CDR2 YDEGEE. V lost 0 bases and J lost 6; bases outside the gene matches: 2. The CDR3 region has the DNA TGTGCCAGCAGCTTGGAACTAGCGGGGGTCGAGCAGTACTTC. Its translation is CASSLELAGVEQYF.

The chain uses TRBV7-2 and TRBJ2-5, with D perhaps being TRBD1 or TRBD2 (6 bases each). V lost 3 bases, J lost 4 bases, and 15 bases lay in between. The CDR3 totals 15 residues. Germline assignment: CDR1 SGHTA and CDR2 FQGNSA. In DNA form, the CDR3 reads TGTGCCAGCAGCTTTGTAAGGGGGGCCTCAGAGACCCAGTACTTC. This sequence encodes CASSFVRGASETQYF.

The rearrangement uses TRBV5-1 and TRBJ2-1; perhaps TRBD1 as D (7 bases). This CDR3 contains 16 residues. Germline-derived CDR1 and CDR2 are SGHRS and YFSETQ. V lost 4 bases and J lost 5, with 19 bases in between. The CDR3 protein is CASSHGGGTENNEQFF. The DNA for the CDR3 is TGCGCCAGCAGCCATGGGGGCGGGACAGAAAACAATGAGCAGTTCTTC.

The gene calls are TRBV5-4 and TRBJ1-6, with TRBD1 matching over 10 bases. CDR1 and CDR2 (germline): SGHNT, YYREEE (reference sequence). The CDR3 is made up of 15 amino acids. V was pared by 0 bases and J by 9 bases, with 3 bases of the junction left unmatched. The CDR3: CASSLATGGGSPLHF. The DNA for the CDR3 is TGTGCCAGCAGCTTGGCGACAGGGGGCGGTTCACCCCTCCACTTT.

This chain links TRBV5-6 with TRBJ2-5; maybe TRBD2 (5 bases). The CDR3 is made up of 13 amino acids. V lost 0 bases and J 4 bases, leaving 7 bases between the germline ends. Germline CDR1 SGHDT, CDR2 YYEEEE. The CDR3 coding sequence is TGTGCCAGCAGCTTGGCCGGGGTAGAGACCCAGTACTTC. As protein: CASSLAGVETQYF.

J is TRBJ2-3 and V is TRBV9; D is unresolved. CDR3 length: 15 amino acids. V was cut by 0 bases and J by 1 base, with 9 bases left in between. CDR1 is SGDLS, CDR2 YYNGEE, per germline. The CDR3 DNA sequence: TGTGCCAGCAGCGTAGAACGTTGGGGCACAGATACGCAGTATTTT. Translating it yields CASSVERWGTDTQYF.

This chain connects TRBV5-1 to TRBJ2-1; D might be TRBD1 (5 bases). Trimming cost V 6 bases and J 8 bases, with 18 bases left between them. Germline CDR1 is SGHRS and CDR2 is YFSETQ. This CDR3 has 14 amino acids. The CDR3 region is CASKLGQDGDEQFF. The CDR3 coding sequence is TGCGCCAGCAAGTTGGGGCAGGACGGCGATGAGCAGTTCTTC.

The chain combines TRBV27 with TRBJ2-3; 12 bases line up with TRBD2. V was clipped by 5 bases and J by 8 bases; unmatched bases: 11. Germline V gives CDR1 MNHEY, CDR2 SMNVEV (reference sequence). CDR3 size: 16 residues. The CDR3 loop is CASSQTSGGGQGTQYF. The CDR3 coding sequence is TGTGCCAGCAGTCAGACTAGCGGGGGTGGGCAGGGTACGCAGTATTTT.

This chain joins TRBV4-1 and TRBJ2-1, with D unclear. CDR1 is MGHRA and CDR2 is YSYEKL in the germline V gene. V shed 3 bases and J shed 6 bases, with 15 bases lying between them. The CDR3 is 15 residues long. Written as DNA, the CDR3 is TGCGCCAGCAGCCAGGCCCTCACACAGTTCAATGAGCAGTTCTTC. This encodes CASSQALTQFNEQFF.

The chain is built from TRBV19 and TRBJ1-1; D uncertain. V lost 5 bases to trimming and J lost 8 bases, with 9 bases between them. Germline V gene lookup returns CDR1 LNHDA and CDR2 SQIVND (reference sequence). CDR3 length: 11 amino acids. CDR3 loop: CASSFAFEAFF. CDR3 DNA: TGTGCCAGTAGTTTTGCATTCGAAGCTTTCTTT.

The chain joins TRBV11-2 to TRBJ2-5; D is ambiguous. Germline CDR1 SGHAT, CDR2 FQNNGV. V gave up 5 bases and J gave up 4 bases, with 8 bases separating them. The CDR3 is 12 residues long. The CDR3 DNA is TGTGCCAGCAGCCAGATGCGAGAGACCCAGTACTTC. Translation: CASSQMRETQYF.

The V gene is TRBV7-8, the J gene TRBJ1-5; no firm D call. The germline V gene has CDR1 SGHVS and CDR2 FQNEAQ. With 4 bases removed from V and 5 bases from J, the gap between germline ends came to 18 bases. CDR3 length: 16 amino acids. CDR3 nucleotides: TGTGCCAGCAGCTCTACCCGGGCCAAATGGGATCAGCCCCAGCATTTT. It is translated as CASSSTRAKWDQPQHF.

This clone appeared a few times. The gene calls are TRBV14 and TRBJ1-3; D not certain. Germline V gives CDR1 SGHDN, CDR2 FVKESK. This CDR3 is built from 12 residues. The V gene lost 5 bases and the J gene lost 4 bases, with 6 bases spanning the gap. The CDR3 DNA is TGTGCCAGCAGCAGGAGGGGAAACACCATATATTTT. It codes for CASSRRGNTIYF.

Points on this clone: The same CDR3 can be traced to other DNA sequences in this sample. The chain couples TRBV7-9 to TRBJ2-3; 7 bases are shared with TRBD2. J gave up 5 bases and V 6 bases, and 11 bases lay outside the gene matches. The CDR3 is made up of 15 amino acids. Germline CDR1 reads SEHNR; CDR2 reads FQNEAQ (reference sequence). The CDR3, as DNA: TGTGCCAGCAGTCGACGGGGGGTAGATAGAGATACGCAGTATTTT. Its translation is CASSRRGVDRDTQYF.

The J gene is TRBJ2-3, the V gene TRBV6-5, with 11 bases lining up with TRBD2. V was pared by 5 bases and J by 2 bases, with 3 bases of the junction left unmatched. Germline-derived CDR1 and CDR2 are MNHEY and SVGAGI. This CDR3 spans 15 amino acids. The CDR3 spells CASSILAGVTDTQYF. DNA for the CDR3: TGTGCCAGCAGTATACTAGCGGGGGTCACAGATACGCAGTATTTT.

This chain uses TRBV7-9 with TRBJ2-5; D gene unclear. CDR1 and CDR2 (germline): SEHNR, FQNEAQ (reference sequence). Trimming cost V 5 bases and J 3 bases, with 13 bases left between them. This CDR3 spans 14 amino acids. This CDR3 is CASSVGVGEETQYF. CDR3 nucleotides: TGTGCCAGCAGCGTCGGAGTTGGGGAAGAGACCCAGTACTTC.

The rearrangement links TRBV13 to TRBJ1-2; no definite D call. The V end was cut by 5 bases, the J end by 3 bases, with 16 bases between. The CDR3 totals 15 residues. Germline V gives CDR1 PRHDT, CDR2 FYEKMQ (reference sequence). Here the CDR3 reads CASSNQNMKHYGYTF. In DNA, the CDR3 is TGTGCCAGCAGCAATCAAAATATGAAACACTATGGCTACACCTTC.

This clone came up once. J is TRBJ2-3 and V is TRBV9, with unresolved D. Germline loops: CDR1 SGDLS, CDR2 YYNGEE. Trimming cost V 0 bases and J 0 bases, with 8 bases left between them. The CDR3 covers 15 residues. CDR3 in amino acids: CASSVGATSTDTQYF. CDR3 DNA sequence: TGTGCCAGCAGCGTAGGGGCTACTAGCACAGATACGCAGTATTTT.

The chain recombines TRBV18 with TRBJ2-1; 7 bases align to TRBD2. The CDR3 runs to 12 residues. Per germline, CDR1 KGHSH and CDR2 LQKENI. V lost 3 bases and J lost 8; bases outside the gene matches: 1. CDR3 region: CASSPGGDEQFF. Here the CDR3 DNA reads TGTGCCAGCTCACCGGGAGGGGATGAGCAGTTCTTC.

The chain is built from TRBV10-3 and TRBJ2-4; the D gene could be TRBD1 or TRBD2 (6 bases each). Germline assignment: CDR1 ENHRY and CDR2 SYGVKD. V lost 2 bases, J lost 7 bases, and 12 bases lay in between. The CDR3 runs to 14 residues. The CDR3 region has the DNA TGTGCCATCAGTGAGGCGGGACAAGGGAACATTCAGTACTTC. It is translated as CAISEAGQGNIQYF.

The gene calls are TRBV5-6 and TRBJ1-1; the D is unclear. CDR1 is SGHDT and CDR2 is YYEEEE in the germline V gene. CDR3 length: 17 residues. Trimming cost V 3 bases and J 1 base, with 19 bases left between them. The CDR3 DNA is TGTGCCAGCAGCTGGCGGTTCAGTAGGGCTCAGAACACTGAAGCTTTCTTT. The encoded protein is CASSWRFSRAQNTEAFF. The whole variable domain, remainder taken from reference TRBV5-6 and TRBJ1-1, is DAGVTQSPTHLIKTRGQQVTLRCSPKSGHDTVSWYQQALGQGPQFIFQYYEEEERQRGNFPDRFSGHQFPNYSSELNVNALLLGDSALYLCASSWRFSRAQNTEAFFGQGTRLTVV.

This clone was recorded once. This chain uses TRBV5-6 with TRBJ2-3; no firm D call. V was trimmed by 4 bases and J by 0 bases, leaving 6 bases between them. Germline assignment: CDR1 SGHDT and CDR2 YYEEEE. The CDR3 is made up of 13 amino acids. Written as DNA, the CDR3 is TGTGCCAGCAGCCCGCCTAGCACAGATACGCAGTATTTT. It yields the protein CASSPPSTDTQYF.

The chain recombines TRBV15 with TRBJ2-3, with a possible D match to TRBD1 (5 bases). The CDR3 has 14 residues. The V end lost 0 bases, the J end lost 7 bases, and 11 bases lay between the germline ends. From germline, CDR1 is LNHNV and CDR2 YYDKDF (reference sequence). DNA of the CDR3: TGTGCCACCAGCAGAGATAGGGGAAGAAATACGCAGTATTTT. Protein: CATSRDRGRNTQYF.

This chain connects TRBV25-1 to TRBJ1-1; maybe TRBD1 (6 bases). This CDR3 is built from 14 residues. Germline CDR1 is MGHDK and CDR2 is SYGVNS. CDR3 amino acids: CAILQGGCCTEAFF. The CDR3, as DNA: TGTGCTATTTTACAGGGTGGTTGTTGTACTGAAGCTTTCTTT.

The rearrangement links TRBV11-3 to TRBJ2-1, with 7 bases fitting TRBD1. V lost 3 bases to trimming and J lost 5 bases; unmatched junction nucleotides: 7. CDR3 size: 15 residues. Germline V gene data show CDR1 as SGHNT and CDR2 as YENEEA. The CDR3 protein is CASSLRSTGDNEQFF. For the CDR3, the DNA is TGTGCCAGCAGCTTGCGCAGTACAGGGGACAATGAGCAGTTCTTC.